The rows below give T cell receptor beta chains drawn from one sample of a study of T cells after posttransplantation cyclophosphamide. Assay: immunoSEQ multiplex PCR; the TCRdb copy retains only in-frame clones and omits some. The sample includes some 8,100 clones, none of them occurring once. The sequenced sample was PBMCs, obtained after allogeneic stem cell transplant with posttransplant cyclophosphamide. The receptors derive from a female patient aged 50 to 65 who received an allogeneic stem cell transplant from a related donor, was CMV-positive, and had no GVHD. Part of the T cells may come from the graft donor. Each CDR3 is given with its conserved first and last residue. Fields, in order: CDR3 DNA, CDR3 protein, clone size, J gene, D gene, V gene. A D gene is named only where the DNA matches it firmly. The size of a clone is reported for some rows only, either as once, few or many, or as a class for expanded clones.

cdr3_nt: TGCAGCGTGACCGGGACAGGTGGCTCCTACGAGCAGTACTTC; cdr3_aa: CSVTGTGGSYEQYF; clone_size: many; j_call: TRBJ2-7; d_call: TRBD1; v_call: TRBV29-1
cdr3_nt: TGTGCCAGCTCACCATCTGGGACAGGGAGAGGCGAGCAGTACTTC; cdr3_aa: CASSPSGTGRGEQYF; clone_size: many; j_call: TRBJ2-7; d_call: TRBD1; v_call: TRBV18
cdr3_nt: TGTGCCAGCAGTTTACGAGGGACTGAAGCTTTCTTT; cdr3_aa: CASSLRGTEAFF; clone_size: many; j_call: TRBJ1-1; d_call: .; v_call: TRBV28
cdr3_nt: TGTGCCACCAGTGATTTCGGTTTCAATGAGCAGTTCTTC; cdr3_aa: CATSDFGFNEQFF; clone_size: many; j_call: TRBJ2-1; d_call: .; v_call: TRBV24-1
cdr3_nt: TGCGCCAGCAAAACTCCCAATAGCGAGCAGTACTTC; cdr3_aa: CASKTPNSEQYF; clone_size: many; j_call: TRBJ2-7; d_call: .; v_call: TRBV10-2
cdr3_nt: TGTGCCAGCAGCTTAGTAGCGGGAGGATCCGAGCAGTACTTC; cdr3_aa: CASSLVAGGSEQYF; clone_size: medium-sized; j_call: TRBJ2-7; d_call: TRBD2; v_call: TRBV7-9
cdr3_nt: TGTGCCAGCAGTCCCGGCAGCGCCGGCACAGATACGCAGTATTTT; cdr3_aa: CASSPGSAGTDTQYF; clone_size: many; j_call: TRBJ2-3; d_call: .; v_call: TRBV7-9
cdr3_nt: TGTGCCAGCAGCTTTTCAGGGTCCGAGCAGTACTTC; cdr3_aa: CASSFSGSEQYF; clone_size: many; j_call: TRBJ2-7; d_call: .; v_call: TRBV7-9
cdr3_nt: TGTGCCTGGACGAACAGGGGGGGAACCGGGGAGCTGTTTTTT; cdr3_aa: CAWTNRGGTGELFF; clone_size: many; j_call: TRBJ2-2; d_call: .; v_call: TRBV2
cdr3_nt: TGTGCCAGCAGTGGGACAGGGGGTGGGGAGACCCAGTACTTC; cdr3_aa: CASSGTGGGETQYF; clone_size: many; j_call: TRBJ2-5; d_call: TRBD1; v_call: TRBV28
cdr3_nt: TGTGCCAGCAGCGTCACGGGACAGATTCATGAAAAACTGTTTTTT; cdr3_aa: CASSVTGQIHEKLFF; clone_size: many; j_call: TRBJ1-4; d_call: TRBD1; v_call: TRBV9
cdr3_nt: TGTGCCAGCAGTGTCCCAGGGGACACTGAAGCTTTCTTT; cdr3_aa: CASSVPGDTEAFF; clone_size: many; j_call: TRBJ1-1; d_call: .; v_call: TRBV6-5
cdr3_nt: TGTGCCAGCAGCTTACTAGCAAACTACAATGAGCAGTTCTTC; cdr3_aa: CASSLLANYNEQFF; clone_size: many; j_call: TRBJ2-1; d_call: .; v_call: TRBV7-3
cdr3_nt: TGTGCCAGCAGCGTACAGGGACGGTATGGCTACACCTTC; cdr3_aa: CASSVQGRYGYTF; clone_size: many; j_call: TRBJ1-2; d_call: .; v_call: TRBV6-1
cdr3_nt: TGCAGCGTCCTGGGACAGGGCCTCTCCGAGCAGTACTTC; cdr3_aa: CSVLGQGLSEQYF; clone_size: many; j_call: TRBJ2-7; d_call: TRBD1; v_call: TRBV29-1
cdr3_nt: TGTGCCAGCAGCCAGGCAGGCAGAAAAGAGACCCAGTACTTC; cdr3_aa: CASSQAGRKETQYF; clone_size: many; j_call: TRBJ2-5; d_call: .; v_call: TRBV5-4
cdr3_nt: TGTGCCAGCAGCTCTCCGGGACAGGGATGGGAGACCCAGTACTTC; cdr3_aa: CASSSPGQGWETQYF; clone_size: many; j_call: TRBJ2-5; d_call: TRBD1; v_call: TRBV5-4
cdr3_nt: TGTGCCAGCAGCTTACGAGCGGCAACTTACAATGAGCAGTTCTTC; cdr3_aa: CASSLRAATYNEQFF; clone_size: many; j_call: TRBJ2-1; d_call: .; v_call: TRBV7-3
cdr3_nt: TGCGCCAGCAGCCAAGTTGGTAGCGGGGGGTACAATGAGCAGTTCTTC; cdr3_aa: CASSQVGSGGYNEQFF; clone_size: many; j_call: TRBJ2-1; d_call: TRBD2; v_call: TRBV4-1
cdr3_nt: TGTGCCAGCAGCTTAGCGCGGGACAGGGGTGGAAACACCATATATTTT; cdr3_aa: CASSLARDRGGNTIYF; clone_size: many; j_call: TRBJ1-3; d_call: TRBD1; v_call: TRBV7-8
cdr3_nt: TGTGCCAGCAGTTTTGGACTCAACACAGATACGCAGTATTTT; cdr3_aa: CASSFGLNTDTQYF; clone_size: .; j_call: TRBJ2-3; d_call: .; v_call: TRBV27
cdr3_nt: TGCGCCAGCGGCACCTCCGGGACTAGCGGGAAGAATTCCTACAATGAGCAGTTCTTC; cdr3_aa: CASGTSGTSGKNSYNEQFF; clone_size: medium-sized; j_call: TRBJ2-1; d_call: TRBD2; v_call: TRBV5-1
cdr3_nt: TGTGCCAGCTCGGACCCGACAGCGAACACCGGGGAGCTGTTTTTT; cdr3_aa: CASSDPTANTGELFF; clone_size: many; j_call: TRBJ2-2; d_call: .; v_call: TRBV27
cdr3_nt: TGTGCCAGCAGTTACTCTTCAACGGGACTACCCAATGAGCAGTTCTTC; cdr3_aa: CASSYSSTGLPNEQFF; clone_size: many; j_call: TRBJ2-1; d_call: TRBD2; v_call: TRBV6-2/TRBV6-3
cdr3_nt: TGCGCCAGCAGCTTGGAAGAGGGTTCCCTTGGAAACACCATATATTTT; cdr3_aa: CASSLEEGSLGNTIYF; clone_size: many; j_call: TRBJ1-3; d_call: .; v_call: TRBV5-1
cdr3_nt: TGTGCCAGCAGCTCTACAGGGATTAGGACAGATACGCAGTATTTT; cdr3_aa: CASSSTGIRTDTQYF; clone_size: many; j_call: TRBJ2-3; d_call: .; v_call: TRBV7-3
cdr3_nt: TGCGCCAGCAGCCAAGACCAGACAGGGCGGATCAGCTCCTATAATTCACCCCTCCACTTT; cdr3_aa: CASSQDQTGRISSYNSPLHF; clone_size: few; j_call: TRBJ1-6; d_call: TRBD1; v_call: TRBV4-1
cdr3_nt: TGTGCCTGGAGCCGCGGGAGGGACACTGAAGCTTTCTTT; cdr3_aa: CAWSRGRDTEAFF; clone_size: many; j_call: TRBJ1-1; d_call: .; v_call: TRBV30
cdr3_nt: TGTGCCAGCAGCACCTCACAGGGGGCCAAAAGCTTC; cdr3_aa: CASSTSQGAKSF; clone_size: many; j_call: TRBJ2-4; d_call: TRBD1; v_call: TRBV9
cdr3_nt: TGTGCCAGCAGCTTACTAGCGGGGGGCGAAACTAATGAAAAACTGTTTTTT; cdr3_aa: CASSLLAGGETNEKLFF; clone_size: medium-sized; j_call: TRBJ1-4; d_call: .; v_call: TRBV7-9
cdr3_nt: TGTGCCAGCAGCCCCCGTTTTGTGGCCACCTACGAGCAGTACTTC; cdr3_aa: CASSPRFVATYEQYF; clone_size: many; j_call: TRBJ2-7; d_call: .; v_call: TRBV7-9
cdr3_nt: TGTGCCAGCACCCTGACTAGCGGGAGTCGTAAATCCGGGGAGCTGTTTTTT; cdr3_aa: CASTLTSGSRKSGELFF; clone_size: many; j_call: TRBJ2-2; d_call: TRBD2; v_call: TRBV7-2
cdr3_nt: TGTGCCAGCAGCCTGACTAGCGGATACAATGAGCAGTTCTTC; cdr3_aa: CASSLTSGYNEQFF; clone_size: many; j_call: TRBJ2-1; d_call: TRBD2; v_call: TRBV7-9
cdr3_nt: TGTGCCAGTAGTATTAGTTGGTTCTACGAGCAGTACTTC; cdr3_aa: CASSISWFYEQYF; clone_size: .; j_call: TRBJ2-7; d_call: .; v_call: TRBV19
cdr3_nt: TGTGCCAGCAGCGTAGGTAGCGTGGGAAACATTCAGTACTTC; cdr3_aa: CASSVGSVGNIQYF; clone_size: many; j_call: TRBJ2-4; d_call: .; v_call: TRBV9
cdr3_nt: TGTGCCAGCAGTCCAGGGAGCCGGAACACTGAAGCTTTCTTT; cdr3_aa: CASSPGSRNTEAFF; clone_size: many; j_call: TRBJ1-1; d_call: .; v_call: TRBV12-3/TRBV12-4
cdr3_nt: TGTGCTCTTTTCCCAAGACTGAGTCTGAACACTGAAGCTTTCTTT; cdr3_aa: CALFPRLSLNTEAFF; clone_size: .; j_call: TRBJ1-1; d_call: .; v_call: TRBV30
cdr3_nt: TGCGCCAGCAGCTTGGTGGCTAGCGGGAGGTCAGAGACGCAGTATTTT; cdr3_aa: CASSLVASGRSETQYF; clone_size: many; j_call: TRBJ2-3; d_call: TRBD2; v_call: TRBV5-1
cdr3_nt: TGTGCCAGCAGTTTATCGGGACAGGGGGCTACAGATACGCAGTATTTT; cdr3_aa: CASSLSGQGATDTQYF; clone_size: many; j_call: TRBJ2-3; d_call: TRBD1; v_call: TRBV28
cdr3_nt: TGTGCCAGCAGCTTAGGCACCGTAGCGGGAAGCTCCTACAATGAGCAGTTCTTC; cdr3_aa: CASSLGTVAGSSYNEQFF; clone_size: many; j_call: TRBJ2-1; d_call: TRBD2; v_call: TRBV11-1
cdr3_nt: TGTGCCAGTAGTATTATAGTCTTTGGGGGACTAGCGGGAGAGAGCTCCTACAATGAGCAGTTCTTC; cdr3_aa: CASSIIVFGGLAGESSYNEQFF; clone_size: medium-sized; j_call: TRBJ2-1; d_call: TRBD2; v_call: TRBV19
cdr3_nt: TGTGCCAGCAGCGCACGGGACAGGGGCTACAATGAGCAGTTCTTC; cdr3_aa: CASSARDRGYNEQFF; clone_size: many; j_call: TRBJ2-1; d_call: TRBD1; v_call: TRBV7-9
cdr3_nt: TGCAGCGGACGTGGGGGGGATAAGCAGTTCTTC; cdr3_aa: CSGRGGDKQFF; clone_size: medium-sized; j_call: TRBJ2-1; d_call: TRBD2; v_call: TRBV29-1
cdr3_nt: TGTGCCAGCCGCATGCCCTTAGGGGTCGGCGAGCAGTACTTC; cdr3_aa: CASRMPLGVGEQYF; clone_size: many; j_call: TRBJ2-7; d_call: .; v_call: TRBV6-5
cdr3_nt: TGTGCCAGCAGAACAGGCGGCTCTGGAAACACCATATATTTT; cdr3_aa: CASRTGGSGNTIYF; clone_size: many; j_call: TRBJ1-3; d_call: .; v_call: TRBV6-2/TRBV6-3
cdr3_nt: TGTGCCAGCAGCGAACAGGGGAACATTCAGTACTTC; cdr3_aa: CASSEQGNIQYF; clone_size: many; j_call: TRBJ2-4; d_call: TRBD1; v_call: TRBV11-1
cdr3_nt: TGTGCCAGCACTAGGGGGCGCGACTATGGCTACACCTTC; cdr3_aa: CASTRGRDYGYTF; clone_size: many; j_call: TRBJ1-2; d_call: TRBD1; v_call: TRBV5-4
cdr3_nt: TGTGCCAGCAGCAGACTAGCGGGAGCTATTGAGTTAGGGTATTTT; cdr3_aa: CASSRLAGAIELGYF; clone_size: many; j_call: TRBJ2-3; d_call: TRBD2; v_call: TRBV2
cdr3_nt: TGTGCCAGCAGTGTAAGGGGCCAGACGAACACCGGGGAGCTGTTTTTT; cdr3_aa: CASSVRGQTNTGELFF; clone_size: medium-sized; j_call: TRBJ2-2; d_call: .; v_call: TRBV2
cdr3_nt: TGCGCCAGCAGCCCCACTCGAGGGGTTAGCGGGAGGGGGGTCAATCAGTTCTTC; cdr3_aa: CASSPTRGVSGRGVNQFF; clone_size: many; j_call: TRBJ2-1; d_call: TRBD2; v_call: TRBV4-3
cdr3_nt: TGTGCCTGGAGTGCACAGGGTAATCAGCCCCAGCATTTT; cdr3_aa: CAWSAQGNQPQHF; clone_size: .; j_call: TRBJ1-5; d_call: .; v_call: TRBV30
cdr3_nt: TGTGCCAGCAACCTCTTACTAGTTAATGAGCAGTTCTTC; cdr3_aa: CASNLLLVNEQFF; clone_size: many; j_call: TRBJ2-1; d_call: .; v_call: TRBV2
cdr3_nt: TGTGCCACCAGGGATATTGCAGGGGGTGGCTACACCTTC; cdr3_aa: CATRDIAGGGYTF; clone_size: many; j_call: TRBJ1-2; d_call: TRBD1; v_call: TRBV15
cdr3_nt: TGTGCCAGCAGCGTCGGGACAGCCCCAGATACGCAGTATTTT; cdr3_aa: CASSVGTAPDTQYF; clone_size: many; j_call: TRBJ2-3; d_call: TRBD1; v_call: TRBV7-2
cdr3_nt: TGTGCCATCGGAGCTGGGACAGGGTCCCCCGGGGAGCTGTTTTTT; cdr3_aa: CAIGAGTGSPGELFF; clone_size: many; j_call: TRBJ2-2; d_call: TRBD1; v_call: TRBV10-3
cdr3_nt: TGTGCCAGCAGCTTAAGTCCGGGTTCGGGCACAGATACGCAGTATTTT; cdr3_aa: CASSLSPGSGTDTQYF; clone_size: many; j_call: TRBJ2-3; d_call: .; v_call: TRBV7-6
cdr3_nt: TGCGCCAGCAGTTTGGGCGCCATCCCACCCCTCCACTTT; cdr3_aa: CASSLGAIPPLHF; clone_size: .; j_call: TRBJ1-6; d_call: .; v_call: TRBV4-1
cdr3_nt: TGCGCCAGCAGTGAAGGAGGGGGCCTACTCACCGGGGAGCTGTTTTTT; cdr3_aa: CASSEGGGLLTGELFF; clone_size: many; j_call: TRBJ2-2; d_call: .; v_call: TRBV10-1
cdr3_nt: TGTGCCAGCAGCTACGACAGGATCCCCTACGAGCAGTACTTC; cdr3_aa: CASSYDRIPYEQYF; clone_size: many; j_call: TRBJ2-7; d_call: .; v_call: TRBV7-9
cdr3_nt: TGCGCCAGCAGCCAAGATCTTCGCGCGGAGCAGTTCTTC; cdr3_aa: CASSQDLRAEQFF; clone_size: many; j_call: TRBJ2-1; d_call: .; v_call: TRBV4-3